Included here is one T cell receptor beta chain sequence, with context. The sample belongs to a study of blood T cell repertoires in COVID-19. Study at large: The United States, Italy and Spain were the sources of the acute and convalescent COVID-19 samples.

TCRdb's table, derived via immunoSEQ multiplex PCR, lists solely in-frame clones and lacks some. The repertoire consists of some 150,000 clones, with around 79% occurring once and the leading ten covering around 2.9%. This CDR3 comprises 12 residues. V was cut by 6 bases and J by 2 bases, with 8 bases left in between. The V gene's germline CDR1 is SNHLY and CDR2 FYNNEI. Participants were placed into cohorts based on the clinical history they reported. The source material was PBMCs or T cells enriched from blood (not recorded which). The receptor's source is a woman between 50 and 59 years old who had recovered from COVID-19. The rearrangement uses TRBV2 and TRBJ2-7; D not resolved. As DNA, the CDR3 is TGTGCCAGCAGAGACAACACCTACGAGCAGTACTTC. Protein product: CASRDNTYEQYF.